The 19 T cell receptor beta chains below were found in one sample sequenced in a study of T cell responses to AZD1222 COVID-19 vaccine (dated by TCRdb to about 2021). Library preparation employed the immunoSEQ multiplex PCR assay. This is the immuneACCESS table as TCRdb keeps it, with only in-frame sequences that have V and J called. A part of the clones is gone; compared with another copy, unresolved V genes explain less than half, and the rest is unexplained. The sample includes roughly 270,000 clones, with about 94% observed a single time. The top ten constitute around 0.58% of the sample. The meaning of the sample's time point label: about 28 days (+/-7) after the second vaccine dose. This material consisted of peripheral blood, taken 28 days after the second AZD1222 dose. The receptors originated from an adult who received the AZD1222 COVID-19 vaccine.

This clone is a singleton in its sample. The chain employs TRBV5-1 and TRBJ1-4; 9 bases align to TRBD1. The CDR3 spans 16 residues. The germline V gene has CDR1 SGHRS and CDR2 YFSETQ. The V gene end was trimmed by 4 bases and the J gene end by 4 bases; junction bases not matched to a gene: 8. CDR3 loop: CASSRGQGRDNEKLFF. CDR3 bases: TGCGCCAGCAGCCGGGGACAGGGAAGAGATAATGAAAAACTGTTTTTT. The entire variable domain, with the rest obtained from reference TRBV5-1 and TRBJ1-4, is as follows: KAGVTQTPRYLIKTRGQQVTLSCSPISGHRSVSWYQQTPGQGLQFLFEYFSETQRNKGNFPGRFSGRQFSNSRSEMNVSTLELGDSALYLCASSRGQGRDNEKLFFGSGTQLSVL.

This chain links TRBV18 with TRBJ1-1; D unresolved. V was clipped by 4 bases and J by 0 bases, with 12 bases between them. In germline, CDR1 is KGHSH, CDR2 LQKENI. The CDR3 is 15 amino acids. This CDR3 reads CASSLGEYMNTEAFF. CDR3 in DNA: TGTGCCAGCTCACTCGGCGAGTACATGAACACTGAAGCTTTCTTT.

The V and J genes are TRBV9 and TRBJ2-7, with a possible D match to TRBD2 (7 bases). V gave up 4 bases and J gave up 5 bases, with 22 bases separating them. The CDR3 consists of 16 residues. The germline CDR1 and CDR2 sequences are SGDLS and YYNGEE. In DNA form, the CDR3 reads TGTGCCAGCAGCCCAAAGGGGGGGACCGGGGACCACGAGCAGTACTTC. Its protein is CASSPKGGTGDHEQYF.

V is TRBV7-2 and J is TRBJ1-2; D not certain. Per the germline V gene, CDR1 is SGHTA and CDR2 is FQGNSA. This CDR3 is 14 amino acids long. V was trimmed by 5 bases and J by 4 bases, leaving 14 bases between them. Here the CDR3 reads CASSVAPDGYGYTF. CDR3 DNA sequence: TGTGCCAGCAGCGTGGCGCCGGACGGCTATGGCTACACCTTC.

The V gene is TRBV28, the J gene TRBJ1-2, with D possibly matching TRBD1 (5 bases). This CDR3 comprises 13 residues. Germline lookup yields CDR1 MDHEN and CDR2 SYDVKM. Trimming cost V 6 bases and J 5 bases, with 13 bases left between them. CDR3 DNA sequence: TGTGCCAGCAGGGGGGGGGAGTGGTATGGCTACACCTTC. Amino acids: CASRGGEWYGYTF.

The chain has TRBV23-1 and TRBJ2-7; D is perhaps TRBD1 (5 bases). Being an ORF, TRBV23-1 has a function that is uncertain. The CDR3 covers 14 residues. V was clipped by 2 bases and J by 3 bases, with 11 bases between them. The CDR3 DNA is TGCGCCAGCAGTCAACTCAGGGCCTACTACGAGCAGTACTTC. This translates into CASSQLRAYYEQYF.

The rearrangement joins TRBV7-9 to TRBJ2-7, with 10 positions matching TRBD2. This CDR3 region has 15 residues. V dropped 5 bases and J dropped 3; count of bases not matched to a gene: 7. Germline V gene data show CDR1 as SEHNR and CDR2 as FQNEAQ (reference sequence). This chain's CDR3 is CASSQTSGVFYEQYF. For the CDR3, the DNA is TGTGCCAGCAGCCAAACTAGCGGGGTTTTCTACGAGCAGTACTTC.

The chain has TRBV6-9 and TRBJ1-6, with D perhaps matching TRBD1 (6 bases). This CDR3 spans 16 amino acids. V was pared by 1 base and J by 7 bases, with 14 bases between. Germline lookup yields CDR1 MNHGY and CDR2 SVAAGI. This CDR3 is CASSYCWGRGNSPLHF. CDR3 bases: TGTGCCAGCAGTTATTGTTGGGGGCGCGGGAATTCACCCCTCCACTTT.

Here the CDR3 DNA reads TGCGCCAGCAGTGAGTACGATTCACCCCTCCACTTT. Translation: CASSEYDSPLHF. This chain connects TRBV10-2 to TRBJ1-6; D ambiguous. This CDR3 is 12 amino acids long. Germline loops: CDR1 WSHSY, CDR2 SAAADI. V was cut by 1 base and J by 8 bases, with 3 bases left in between.

The gene calls are TRBV5-1 and TRBJ2-5; D might be TRBD2 (6 bases). The CDR3 is made up of 14 amino acids. V was clipped by 5 bases and J by 9 bases, with 20 bases between them. Germline CDR1 SGHRS, CDR2 YFSETQ. Here the CDR3 reads CASSAGTEARAQYF. The CDR3 nucleotides are TGCGCCAGCAGTGCCGGGACTGAGGCAAGGGCCCAGTACTTC.

The chain couples TRBV27 to TRBJ2-6; unclear D gene. Deletions cut 5 bases from V and 0 bases from J, with 8 bases between. Germline-derived CDR1 and CDR2 are MNHEY and SMNVEV (reference sequence). The CDR3 length is 15 residues. The CDR3 DNA follows: TGTGCCAGCAGTACGACTGGCTCTGGGGCCAACGTCCTGACTTTC. It codes for CASSTTGSGANVLTF. Supplemented by reference TRBV27 and TRBJ2-6, the full variable domain reads EAQVTQNPRYLITVTGKKLTVTCSQNMNHEYMSWYRQDPGLGLRQIYYSMNVEVTDKGDVPEGYKVSRKEKRNFPLILESPSPNQTSLYFCASSTTGSGANVLTFGAGSRLTVL.

The genes are TRBV4-1 and TRBJ2-3; 9 nucleotides agree with TRBD2. The trim removed 0 bases at V and 5 bases at J, leaving 6 bases unmatched. The CDR3 covers 16 residues. CDR1 and CDR2 (germline): MGHRA, YSYEKL. CDR3: CASSQDRREGGDTQYF. CDR3 in DNA: TGCGCCAGCAGCCAAGATAGGCGGGAGGGAGGAGATACGCAGTATTTT.

The chain uses TRBV11-2 and TRBJ2-2; D may be TRBD1 or TRBD2 (5 bases each). Germline V gene lookup returns CDR1 SGHAT and CDR2 FQNNGV. CDR3 length: 14 amino acids. Deletions cut 8 bases from V and 2 bases from J, with 12 bases between. The CDR3 DNA sequence: TGTGCCAGCGGGGCAAGGACTAACACCGGGGAGCTGTTTTTT. This codes for CASGARTNTGELFF.

On this clone itself: Compared with germline, one end of the junction differs, possibly owing to a read error. This rearrangement joins TRBV24-1 to TRBJ2-1; D uncertain. The CDR3 spans 13 residues. CDR1 and CDR2 (germline): KGHDR, SFDVKD. The CDR3 loop is CATSDLVGNGQFF. The CDR3 DNA follows: TGTGCCACCAGTGATTTGGTGGGGAATGGGCAGTTCTTC.

The count of this clone is one. This chain joins TRBV5-1 and TRBJ1-4; 8 bases fit TRBD1. The CDR3 is 14 residues long. J was trimmed by 8 bases and V by 3 bases; bases with no gene match: 6. CDR1 is SGHRS and CDR2 is YFSETQ in the germline V gene. The DNA of the CDR3 is TGCGCCAGCAGCTCAGGACAGGGTGACGAAAAACTGTTTTTT. Protein sequence: CASSSGQGDEKLFF.

This chain joins TRBV6-4 and TRBJ1-1; D is perhaps TRBD1 (6 bases). CDR3 size: 21 residues. Germline CDR1 reads MRHNA; CDR2 reads SNTAGT. The V end lost 0 bases, the J end lost 0 bases, and 26 bases lay between the germline ends. DNA for the CDR3: TGTGCCAGCAGTGACTCAAGGGGTACAGGGCGGGGGTTTGGGCTGAACACTGAAGCTTTCTTT. Protein sequence: CASSDSRGTGRGFGLNTEAFF.

CDR3 DNA: TGTGCCAGCAGCGTTGGGGGACGGGTGGCTCAGCCCCAGCATTTT. This gives the protein CASSVGGRVAQPQHF. This chain connects TRBV13 to TRBJ1-5; D perhaps matches TRBD1 (5 bases). The CDR3 has 15 residues. Trimming cost V 5 bases and J 6 bases, with 17 bases left between them. Germline lookup yields CDR1 PRHDT and CDR2 FYEKMQ (reference sequence).

The genes are TRBV19 and TRBJ1-2; D perhaps matches TRBD1 (5 bases). This CDR3 has 15 residues. The ends were cut back, 5 bases at V and 2 bases at J, with 15 bases in the middle. In germline, CDR1 is LNHDA, CDR2 SQIVND (reference sequence). CDR3 nucleotide sequence: TGTGCCAGTAGTGAAGATGGCCGGGACAACTATGGCTACACCTTC. It translates to CASSEDGRDNYGYTF. Drawing the rest from reference TRBV19 and TRBJ1-2, the complete variable domain is DGGITQSPKYLFRKEGQNVTLSCEQNLNHDAMYWYRQDPGQGLRLIYYSQIVNDFQKGDIAEGYSVSREKKESFPLTVTSAQKNPTAFYLCASSEDGRDNYGYTFGSGTRLTVV.

The chain combines TRBV5-5 with TRBJ2-2, with 7 positions matching TRBD2. In germline, CDR1 is SGHKS, CDR2 YYEKEE (reference sequence). Trimming took 10 bases from V and 2 from J; bases not matched to a gene: 8. This CDR3 region has 14 residues. CDR3 sequence (DNA): TGTGCCGCGAGGGCGGGAGTAAACACCGGGGAGCTGTTTTTT. Translating gives CAARAGVNTGELFF.